The rows below give T cell receptor beta chains drawn from one sample of a study of T cell responses to AZD1222 COVID-19 vaccine. Only in-frame clones appear in the TCRdb table, and some are missing; sequencing was by immunoSEQ multiplex PCR. The table shows approximately 150,000 clones, with 85% to 95% occurring only once. The sample was peripheral blood, taken on day 0 of AZD1222 vaccination. The receptors were gathered from an adult in good health. The conserved cysteine and the conserved F or W are not part of the CDR3 here. Each record gives: V gene, clone size, CDR3 protein. Clone size is not always given. Where it is, it says once, few, many or a class for expanded clones.

>TRBV7-9|.
ASSLGGTNEKLF
>TRBV5-4|.
ASSPAPGTYEQY
>TRBV7-2|.
ASSLGGARVNTEAF
>TRBV4-1|once
ASSQDRTGWSGNTIY
>TRBV19|.
ASTRDRGPQETQY
>TRBV14|few
ASSQVRTNSPLH
>TRBV12-3/TRBV12-4|.
ASSLDTGTEAF
>TRBV7-9|.
ASSPPQGKLF
>TRBV7-9|once
ASSQTARGIGYT
>TRBV10-3|.
AISEGAPNYGYT
>TRBV6-4|.
ASSETSGRGNEQF
>TRBV7-9|.
ASSRAGRGTEAF
>TRBV28|few
ASSLFGVSGNTIY
>TRBV29-1|few
SVDLGFLGSYGYT
>TRBV6-1|.
ASSEYDLPGGYT
>TRBV19|once
ASSGDRAINQPQH
>TRBV7-2|.
ASSKPGPDTDTQY
>TRBV6-5|.
ASSYSRQGNGYT
>TRBV7-7|.
ASSPSGSSSYEQY
>TRBV24-1|.
ATSDHGQGVNYGYT
>TRBV7-3|.
ASSSNDGTEAF
>TRBV3-1/TRBV3-2|.
ASREGTGSFNNEKLF
>TRBV18|.
ASSPQGYIIDTEAF
>TRBV7-2|.
ASSLARIQETQY
>TRBV7-9|.
ASSSGTGRNEKLF
>TRBV3-1/TRBV3-2|once
ASSQDGSGTDYNEQF
>TRBV29-1|.
SISDRSSYEQY
>TRBV12-2|.
ASRLGGEPNQPQH
>TRBV7-8|.
ASSLEAAEAF
>TRBV4-1|.
ASSQEPLPGDYGYT
>TRBV24-1|.
ATSDLIANYGYT
>TRBV4-3|.
ASSPRQGEATGELF
>TRBV12-3/TRBV12-4|.
ASSPQGNQPQH
>TRBV19|.
ASKQGVVGNTIY
>TRBV3-1/TRBV3-2|.
ASSQVGGDEQF
>TRBV6-4|.
ASSDETNTEAF
>TRBV6-6|.
ASSWRVSPHMGEQY
>TRBV7-2|.
ASSLSSRPAYEQY
>TRBV27|.
ASSLGPVGEQY